Detailed here is one TCR beta chain. The data were taken from a study of cytomegalovirus exposure and HLA in healthy donors. The overall study: As released early, the data held around 80 million unique TCRs from HLA-typed donors.

Trimming removed 6 bases from V and 0 bases from J, with 17 bases in between. The CDR3 is 16 residues long. Germline V lookup: CDR1 PRHDT, CDR2 FYEKMQ (reference sequence). The primer mix had 60 Vbeta and 13 Jbeta primers. The table came from immunoSEQ multiplex PCR; TCRdb's copy has only in-frame clones and leaves some out. The sample lists about 110,000 clones, around 73% occurring once. The sequence was obtained from a woman aged 40 to 50 in good health and CMV-seropositive. The sample was PBMCs. This rearrangement joins TRBV13 to TRBJ1-1, with D possibly TRBD1 on 5 matching bases. In DNA form, the CDR3 reads TGTGCCAGCAGGAACCTCGAGGCAGGGCTGAACACTGAAGCTTTCTTT. It encodes CASRNLEAGLNTEAFF.